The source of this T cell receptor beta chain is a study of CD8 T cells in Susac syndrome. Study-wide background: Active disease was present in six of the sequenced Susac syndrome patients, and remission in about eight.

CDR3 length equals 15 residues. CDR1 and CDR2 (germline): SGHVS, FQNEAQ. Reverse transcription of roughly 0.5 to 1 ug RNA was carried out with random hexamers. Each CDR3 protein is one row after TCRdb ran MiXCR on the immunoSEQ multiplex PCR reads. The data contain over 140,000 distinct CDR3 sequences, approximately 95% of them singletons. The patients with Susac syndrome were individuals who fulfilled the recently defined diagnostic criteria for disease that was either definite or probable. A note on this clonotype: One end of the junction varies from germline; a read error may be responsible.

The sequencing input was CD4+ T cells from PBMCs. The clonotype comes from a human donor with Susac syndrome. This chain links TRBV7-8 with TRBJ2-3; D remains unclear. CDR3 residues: CASSSASRRADTRYF. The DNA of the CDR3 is TGTGCCAGCAGTTCCGCTAGTAGGCGTGCAGATACGCGGTATTTT. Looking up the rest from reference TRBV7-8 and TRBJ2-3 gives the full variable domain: GAGVSQSPRYKVAKRGQDVALRCDPISGHVSLFWYQQALGQGPEFLTYFQNEAQLDKSGLPSDRFFAERPEGSVSTLKIQRTQQEDSAVYLCASSSASRRADTRYFGPGTRLTVL.